A single T cell receptor (beta chain) is shown here with its context. Compared with germline, one end of the junction differs, possibly owing to a read error. This sample was taken from a study of CD4 and CD8 cells across lung adenocarcinoma regions. The patients had localized lung adenocarcinoma, a non-small cell subtype. CDR1 and CDR2 from the germline V gene are WNHNN and SYGVQD (reference sequence). This CDR3 is 17 amino acids long. Using its own MiXCR run on the PCR reads, TCRdb lists one record per CDR3 protein. The table shows around 15,000 distinct CDR3 sequences, with approximately 40% occurring only once.

The V and J genes are TRBV10-1 and TRBJ2-3; D is tentatively TRBD1 or TRBD2 (6 bases each). The receptor was isolated from a male donor with lung adenocarcinoma. The CD4 and CD8 labels of this study may be unreliable. Material for sequencing was CD4+ T cells from the center of a lung tumor. As DNA, the CDR3 is TGCGGCAGCAGTGAGGGGGGTGGGAGTTGTGGCACAGATACGCAGTATTTC. Translating gives CGSSEGGGSCGTDTQYF.